The present TCR beta chain was sequenced within a study of blood T cell repertoires in COVID-19. This CDR3 is 13 amino acids long. V lost 5 bases, J lost 5 bases, and 12 bases lay in between. The germline V gene encodes CDR1 MNHEY and CDR2 SMNVEV (reference sequence). Only in-frame clones appear in the TCRdb table, and some are missing; sequencing was by immunoSEQ multiplex PCR. This sample has approximately 400,000 clones; approximately 93% occur once, and the top ten carry 0.8% to 0.9%. The chain links TRBV27 to TRBJ1-1, with no clear D. The TCR was taken from a woman in her forties who had been exposed to COVID-19. The sequencing input was PBMCs or T cells enriched from blood (not recorded which). CDR3 sequence reads: CASSPRTITEAFF. Written as DNA, the CDR3 is TGTGCCAGCAGTCCTAGAACTATTACTGAAGCTTTCTTT.